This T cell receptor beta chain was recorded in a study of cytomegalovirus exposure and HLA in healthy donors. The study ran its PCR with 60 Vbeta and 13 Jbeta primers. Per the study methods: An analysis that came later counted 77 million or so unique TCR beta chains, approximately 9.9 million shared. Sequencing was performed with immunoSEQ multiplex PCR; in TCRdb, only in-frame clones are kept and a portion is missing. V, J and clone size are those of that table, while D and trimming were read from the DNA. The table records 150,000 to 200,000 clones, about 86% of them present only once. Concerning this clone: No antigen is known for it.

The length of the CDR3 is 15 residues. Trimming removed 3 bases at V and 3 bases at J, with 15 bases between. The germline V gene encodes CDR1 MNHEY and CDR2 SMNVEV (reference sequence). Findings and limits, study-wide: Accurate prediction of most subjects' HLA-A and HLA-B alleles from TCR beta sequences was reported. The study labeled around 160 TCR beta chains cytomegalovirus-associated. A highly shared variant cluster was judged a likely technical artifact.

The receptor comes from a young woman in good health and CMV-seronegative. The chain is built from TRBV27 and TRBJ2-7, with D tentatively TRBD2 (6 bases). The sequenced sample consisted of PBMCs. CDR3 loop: CASSFRAGNIYEQYF. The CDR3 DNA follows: TGTGCCAGCAGTTTTAGGGCGGGGAATATCTACGAGCAGTACTTC.